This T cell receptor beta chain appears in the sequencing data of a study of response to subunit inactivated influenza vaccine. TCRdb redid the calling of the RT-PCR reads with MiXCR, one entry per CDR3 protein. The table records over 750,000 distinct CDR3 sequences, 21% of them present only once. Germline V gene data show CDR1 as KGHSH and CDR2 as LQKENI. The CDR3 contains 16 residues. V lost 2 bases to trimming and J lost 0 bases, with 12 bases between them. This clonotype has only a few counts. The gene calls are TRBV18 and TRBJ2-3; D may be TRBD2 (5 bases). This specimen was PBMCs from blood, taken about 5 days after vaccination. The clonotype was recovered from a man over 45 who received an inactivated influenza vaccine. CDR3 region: CASSPFLRASTDTQYF. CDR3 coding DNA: TGTGCCAGCTCACCATTTTTGAGGGCGAGCACAGATACGCAGTATTTT. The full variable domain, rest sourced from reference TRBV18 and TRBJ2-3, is NAGVMQNPRHLVRRRGQEARLRCSPMKGHSHVYWYRQLPEEGLKFMVYLQKENIIDESGMPKERFSAEFPKEGPSILRIQQVVRGDSAAYFCASSPFLRASTDTQYFGPGTRLTVL.